One and the same sample provided the 26 T cell receptor beta chains below, sequenced in a study of blood T cell repertoires in COVID-19. Method: immunoSEQ multiplex PCR; TCRdb's copy keeps in-frame clones and lacks some. The sample yields some 250,000 clones, 70% to 90% seen once. Sequenced material: PBMCs or T cells enriched from blood (not recorded which). These receptors were obtained from a woman between 50 and 59 years old who had recovered from COVID-19.

The rearrangement joins TRBV28 to TRBJ1-1; D is possibly TRBD1 (5 bases). The CDR3 has 14 residues. V was pared by 6 bases and J by 6 bases, with 17 bases between. Germline CDR1 reads MDHEN; CDR2 reads SYDVKM. The CDR3 here is CASRLQGRYAEAFF. CDR3 bases: TGTGCCAGCAGACTCCAGGGTCGATATGCTGAAGCTTTCTTT.

The chain uses TRBV4-1 and TRBJ2-7, with 12 nucleotides matching TRBD2. With V trimmed by 4 bases and J by 3 bases, 13 bases remained unmatched. Germline V gene sequence: CDR1 MGHRA, CDR2 YSYEKL. CDR3 length equals 18 residues. The CDR3 DNA reads as TGCGCCAGCAGCCCCGCTAGCCTCAGACTAGCGGGAGTCTACGAGCAGTACTTC. It codes for CASSPASLRLAGVYEQYF.

Note on this clone: Other DNA variants within this sample encode the same CDR3. The chain is built from TRBV20-1 and TRBJ2-7, with 11 bases aligning to TRBD2. The CDR3 spans 14 residues. CDR1 is DFQATT, CDR2 SNEGSKA, per germline (reference sequence). V trimming: 3 bases; J trimming: 3 bases; junction bases outside the gene matches: 4. CDR3 in amino acids: CSASPGTSGYEQYF. The CDR3 DNA reads TGCAGTGCTAGTCCCGGGACTAGCGGCTACGAGCAGTACTTC.

The CDR3 DNA reads as TGCGCCAGCAGCTTCACGACAGGGGTTAATTCACCCCTCCACTTT. Protein product: CASSFTTGVNSPLHF. This chain connects TRBV5-1 to TRBJ1-6; 8 bases agree with TRBD1. J lost 6 bases, V lost 2 bases, and 4 bases had no gene match. The CDR3 runs 15 residues. Germline loops: CDR1 SGHRS, CDR2 YFSETQ.

The chain joins TRBV6-1 to TRBJ1-3; no definite D call. Trimming removed 2 bases from V and 2 bases from J, with 13 bases in between. In germline, CDR1 is MNHNS, CDR2 SASEGT. The CDR3 extends over 16 amino acids. In DNA, the CDR3 is TGTGCCAGCAGTGAATTGGAGGGTCAGGCTGGAAACACCATATATTTT. It translates to CASSELEGQAGNTIYF.

This chain links TRBV2 with TRBJ2-5; 14 bases match TRBD2. CDR3 length equals 19 residues. V lost 0 bases and J lost 2; bases outside the gene matches: 8. From germline, CDR1 is SNHLY and CDR2 FYNNEI. CDR3 loop: CASSEAGGLAGEGQETQYF. The DNA for the CDR3 is TGTGCCAGCAGTGAAGCGGGGGGACTAGCGGGAGAGGGACAAGAGACCCAGTACTTC.

This rearrangement joins TRBV10-3 to TRBJ1-2, with TRBD1 as a possible D gene (5 bases). This CDR3 region has 13 residues. V lost 6 bases to trimming and J lost 8 bases, with 16 bases between them. The germline gives CDR1 ENHRY, CDR2 SYGVKD. Written as DNA, the CDR3 is TGTGCCATCAGCAACGGGGGGTTCCAGGGCTACACCTTC. It codes for CAISNGGFQGYTF.

In its sample, this clone was seen once. This chain connects TRBV5-1 to TRBJ2-3; 13 bases are shared with TRBD2. With V trimmed by 3 bases and J by 4 bases, 5 bases remained unmatched. Germline V lookup: CDR1 SGHRS, CDR2 YFSETQ. The CDR3 is made up of 16 amino acids. CDR3 loop: CASSSGLAGKSDTQYF. The DNA of the CDR3 is TGCGCCAGCAGCTCGGGACTAGCGGGAAAGTCAGATACGCAGTATTTT. Based on the CDR3 plus reference TRBV5-1 and TRBJ2-3, the full variable domain is KAGVTQTPRYLIKTRGQQVTLSCSPISGHRSVSWYQQTPGQGLQFLFEYFSETQRNKGNFPGRFSGRQFSNSRSEMNVSTLELGDSALYLCASSSGLAGKSDTQYFGPGTRLTVL.

The chain links TRBV5-1 to TRBJ1-1; D is unclear. The CDR3 sequence is 14 residues long. Trimming took 0 bases from V and 1 from J, leaving 7 bases between them. In germline, CDR1 is SGHRS, CDR2 YFSETQ. CDR3 DNA sequence: TGCGCCAGCAGCTTGGACGGGAGGAACACTGAAGCTTTCTTT. This codes for CASSLDGRNTEAFF.

The V gene is TRBV20-1, the J gene TRBJ2-1; 10 bases fit TRBD2. Germline values: CDR1 DFQATT, CDR2 SNEGSKA (reference sequence). The junction had 0 bases not matched to a gene; V was cut back by 3 bases and J by 10 bases. This CDR3 comprises 11 residues. CDR3 coding DNA: TGCAGTGCTAGGACTAGCGGGGAGCAGTTCTTC. It is translated as CSARTSGEQFF.

This chain joins TRBV24-1 and TRBJ2-3; 11 bases line up with TRBD1. CDR3 length equals 15 residues. V lost 3 bases to trimming and J lost 4 bases; unmatched junction nucleotides: 2. Germline CDR1 reads KGHDR; CDR2 reads SFDVKD. The CDR3 spells CATSDGTGGADTQYF. The DNA of the CDR3 is TGTGCCACCAGTGATGGGACAGGGGGAGCAGATACGCAGTATTTT.

As regards this clone: Other DNA sequences from this sample encode an identical CDR3 as well. The chain combines TRBV18 with TRBJ1-3; D possibly corresponds to TRBD1 (5 bases). CDR1 is KGHSH and CDR2 is LQKENI in the germline V gene. V lost 1 base and J lost 0, with 7 bases in between. CDR3 length equals 15 residues. The CDR3 loop reads CASSPRGSSGNTIYF. CDR3 bases: TGTGCCAGCTCACCACGGGGCTCCTCTGGAAACACCATATATTTT.

The genes are TRBV10-3 and TRBJ2-5; TRBD2 matches 15 bases. V lost 6 bases and J lost 5; bases outside the gene matches: 7. The length of the CDR3 is 16 residues. Germline CDR1 and CDR2: ENHRY and SYGVKD. The CDR3 protein is CAISGGLAGGSETQYF. The CDR3, as DNA: TGTGCCATCAGCGGGGGACTAGCGGGAGGCTCGGAGACCCAGTACTTC.

The chain joins TRBV9 to TRBJ1-2, with TRBD1 matching 8 bases. Trimming took 2 bases from V and 2 from J; bases not matched to a gene: 14. CDR3 length: 18 residues. CDR1 is SGDLS, CDR2 YYNGEE, per germline. The CDR3 protein is CASSVRTGTFYSNYGYTF. CDR3 DNA: TGTGCCAGCAGCGTCCGGACAGGGACGTTTTATTCCAACTATGGCTACACCTTC.

The V gene is TRBV30, the J gene TRBJ2-3; the D is unclear. The germline V and J ends were trimmed by 0 bases and 7 bases, with 5 bases remaining between them. The CDR3 spans 11 residues. Germline V CDR1 and CDR2: GTSNPN, SVGIG (reference sequence). The CDR3 region is CAWSVEYTQYF. CDR3 coding DNA: TGTGCCTGGAGTGTAGAGTATACGCAGTATTTT. Using reference TRBV30 and TRBJ2-3 for the parts outside the CDR3, the full variable domain is SQTIHQWPATLVQPVGSPLSLECTVEGTSNPNLYWYRQAAGRGLQLLFYSVGIGQISSEVPQNLSASRPQDRQFILSSKKLLLSDSGFYLCAWSVEYTQYFGPGTRLTVL.

V and J are TRBV19 and TRBJ1-6; no clear D. CDR1 LNHDA and CDR2 SQIVND come from the germline V gene (reference sequence). V lost 3 bases and J 8 bases, leaving 8 bases between the germline ends. The CDR3 is 13 residues long. The CDR3 DNA reads as TGTGCCAGTAGTATTGAAAGCGATTCACCCCTCCACTTT. Translating it yields CASSIESDSPLHF.

This clone was counted a single time. This rearrangement joins TRBV5-1 to TRBJ1-2; 11 positions agree with TRBD1. V was pared by 4 bases and J by 4 bases, with 9 bases of the junction left unmatched. Per germline, CDR1 SGHRS and CDR2 YFSETQ. The CDR3 is 16 amino acids. The CDR3 DNA reads as TGCGCCAGCAGCCTCCTTGGGACAGGGGGAAGCTATGGCTACACCTTC. It is translated as CASSLLGTGGSYGYTF.

V is TRBV29-1 and J is TRBJ2-1; D not resolved. The CDR3 is made up of 14 amino acids. Germline values: CDR1 SQVTM, CDR2 ANQGSEA. The V gene lost 6 bases and the J gene lost 1 base, with 13 bases spanning the gap. CDR3 DNA: TGCAGCGTACTTAGCTTCCGGTCCTACAATGAGCAGTTCTTC. It translates to CSVLSFRSYNEQFF.

The chain uses TRBV2 and TRBJ2-7; the match to TRBD2 covers 7 bases. The V segment lost 0 bases and the J segment 2 bases; nucleotides outside the gene matches: 1. The germline gives CDR1 SNHLY, CDR2 FYNNEI. This CDR3 has 14 residues. The CDR3 bases are TGTGCCAGCAGTGAAGCGGGAGGGCCCTACGAGCAGTACTTC. This sequence encodes CASSEAGGPYEQYF.

J is TRBJ1-2 and V is TRBV6-1; no definite D call. CDR1 MNHNS and CDR2 SASEGT come from the germline V gene. Trimming took 0 bases from V and 6 from J, leaving 5 bases between them. The CDR3 has 12 amino acids. CDR3 protein: CASSEASDGYTF. The CDR3 DNA sequence: TGTGCCAGCAGTGAAGCGTCGGATGGCTACACCTTC.

In the case of this clone: Other DNA sequences in the sample encode the same CDR3. This chain links TRBV28 with TRBJ2-7; TRBD1 matches 8 bases. Germline V gene lookup returns CDR1 MDHEN and CDR2 SYDVKM. This CDR3 is 15 amino acids long. With V trimmed by 5 bases and J by 0 bases, 6 bases remained unmatched. The CDR3 bases are TGTGCCAGCAGTCCGTGGGACAGGAGCTCCTACGAGCAGTACTTC. This translates into CASSPWDRSSYEQYF.

This chain links TRBV19 with TRBJ1-4; the match to TRBD1 covers 9 bases. The CDR3 is 14 residues long. Per the germline V gene, CDR1 is LNHDA and CDR2 is SQIVND (reference sequence). The V gene end was trimmed by 6 bases and the J gene end by 7 bases; junction bases not matched to a gene: 6. The DNA of the CDR3 is TGTGCCAGTAGCCCGGGACAGGGACGTGAAAAACTGTTTTTT. Protein: CASSPGQGREKLFF. The full variable domain, with the rest looked up from reference TRBV19 and TRBJ1-4, is DGGITQSPKYLFRKEGQNVTLSCEQNLNHDAMYWYRQDPGQGLRLIYYSQIVNDFQKGDIAEGYSVSREKKESFPLTVTSAQKNPTAFYLCASSPGQGREKLFFGSGTQLSVL.

The genes are TRBV7-2 and TRBJ2-1, with TRBD2 matching over 10 bases. The germline CDR1 and CDR2 sequences are SGHTA and FQGNSA. The CDR3 covers 15 residues. J lost 8 bases, V lost 6 bases, and 10 bases had no gene match. The CDR3 spells CASRPTSGNTHEQFF. The CDR3 DNA reads TGTGCCAGCAGACCCACTAGCGGGAATACCCATGAGCAGTTCTTC. The full variable domain, its missing parts supplied by reference TRBV7-2 and TRBJ2-1, is GAGVSQSPSNKVTEKGKDVELRCDPISGHTALYWYRQSLGQGLEFLIYFQGNSAPDKSGLPSDRFSAERTGGSVSTLTIQRTQQEDSAVYLCASRPTSGNTHEQFFGPGTRLTVL.

This chain connects TRBV7-8 to TRBJ1-2, with 7 bases lining up with TRBD1. V lost 3 bases to trimming and J lost 3 bases; unmatched junction nucleotides: 4. CDR1 and CDR2 from the germline V gene are SGHVS and FQNEAQ. The CDR3 loop spans 14 amino acids. The CDR3 loop is CASSFAGTDYGYTF. CDR3 DNA sequence: TGTGCCAGCAGCTTTGCCGGGACAGACTATGGCTACACCTTC.

The rearrangement joins TRBV4-1 to TRBJ1-6; a weak D match, TRBD1 (5 bases). This CDR3 has 15 amino acids. V lost 0 bases and J lost 6, with 9 bases in between. Germline CDR1 MGHRA, CDR2 YSYEKL. CDR3 nucleotide sequence: TGCGCCAGCAGCCAAGAGGGCAGGGTTAATTCACCCCTCCACTTT. This codes for CASSQEGRVNSPLHF.

The chain combines TRBV27 with TRBJ1-5; no definite D call. CDR3 length equals 14 residues. The germline V gene has CDR1 MNHEY and CDR2 SMNVEV (reference sequence). With 5 bases removed from V and 6 bases from J, the gap between germline ends came to 14 bases. The CDR3 DNA follows: TGTGCCAGCAGTCCTTCCCAGGTATTTCAGCCCCAGCATTTT. Amino acid sequence: CASSPSQVFQPQHF.